This section outlines one TCR beta chain sequence together with its context. V trimming: 1 base; J trimming: 8 bases; junction bases outside the gene matches: 13. From germline, CDR1 is SGHNT and CDR2 YYREEE (reference sequence). This CDR3 has 17 amino acids. The data stem from a study of T cell changes during pregnancy in multiple sclerosis. The assay was immunoSEQ multiplex PCR, and TCRdb's table has in-frame clones only and misses some. This sample has more than 60,000 clones; about 91% occur once, and the top ten carry 0.65% to 1%. Sequencing was performed on peripheral blood, taken before pregnancy. The sequence came from a female donor with multiple sclerosis, enrolled in a pregnancy study. The V and J genes are TRBV5-4 and TRBJ1-4; 8 bases align to TRBD1. CDR3 protein: CASSLSQGAPLGEKLFF. CDR3 nucleotides: TGTGCCAGCAGCTTGAGCCAGGGGGCTCCCTTGGGAGAAAAACTGTTTTTT.